This T cell receptor beta chain emerged from a study of T cells in Graves' hyperthyroidism and ophthalmopathy. Concerning this clonotype itself: Antigen: not known.

Lactation, pregnancy, other autoimmune disease or uncontrolled infection excluded patients. Overall study findings and caveats: Clonotypes that were expanded in thyroid above 0.001 mostly appeared in blood too.

TCR beta CDR3 regions were amplified from RNA. TCR CDR3 regions were first amplified by RT-PCR with HTBI primers. From the multiplex PCR reads, TCRdb called clonotypes with MiXCR, one entry per CDR3 protein. This sample carries a few hundred thousand distinct CDR3 sequences, roughly 50% of them seen once, and the ten largest clones take roughly 8.2%. The J segment lost 7 bases and the V segment lost 6 bases, leaving 6 bases of the junction unmatched. The length of the CDR3 is 14 residues. Germline V gives CDR1 SGHVS, CDR2 FQNEAQ. This clonotype was obtained from a woman aged 18 to 35 with Graves' hyperthyroidism. Source material: peripheral blood or thyroid tissue (not recorded which). The V call is TRBV7-8, the J call TRBJ1-4; 9 nucleotides match TRBD1. DNA for the CDR3: TGTGCCAGCAGGACTGACAGGGGGAGTGAAAAACTGTTTTTT. The encoded protein is CASRTDRGSEKLFF.